The rows below give T cell receptor beta chains drawn from one sample of a study of beta chain features in type 1 diabetes. Assay used: immunoSEQ multiplex PCR; TCRdb lists only in-frame clones, some missing. The sample lists about 740,000 clones, around an eighth occurring once. Source material: naive CD4+ T cells from blood. Source of these receptors: a man between 18 and 35 years old with type 1 diabetes. Both conserved end residues are part of each CDR3. D genes are given only for firm matches. The size field is filled for only some rows; it gives once, few, many or a size class.

d_gene	v_gene	j_gene	len	abundance	CDR3aa	CDR3nt
-	TRBV29-1	TRBJ1-2	14	-	CSVGAGAQAYGYTF	TGCAGCGTTGGGGCGGGAGCGCAGGCTTATGGCTACACCTTC
-	TRBV4-1	TRBJ1-2	15	-	CASSRPTGTNYGYTF	TGCGCCAGCAGCCGCCCAACCGGGACCAACTATGGCTACACCTTC
-	TRBV9	TRBJ1-3	12	-	CASSTVGNTIYF	TGTGCCAGCAGCACAGTAGGGAACACCATATATTTT
-	TRBV13	TRBJ2-5	14	-	CASSRGLPQETQYF	TGTGCCAGCAGCCGAGGACTACCCCAAGAGACCCAGTACTTC
-	TRBV5-4	TRBJ1-6	14	-	CASSSPGGDSPLHF	TGTGCCAGCAGCTCTCCTGGAGGGGATTCACCCCTCCACTTT
TRBD1	TRBV2	TRBJ1-2	14	-	CASSLDRGREGYTF	TGTGCCAGCAGCCTAGACAGGGGGCGAGAGGGCTACACCTTC
-	TRBV7-9	TRBJ2-1	14	-	CASSLVDSLNEQFF	TGTGCCAGCAGCTTAGTGGACTCCCTAAATGAGCAGTTCTTC
-	TRBV25-1	TRBJ2-5	13	-	CASSEPGLETQYF	TGTGCCAGCAGTGAGCCAGGGTTGGAGACCCAGTACTTC
-	TRBV5-1	TRBJ2-3	15	-	CASSLSFFGVDTQYF	TGCGCCAGCAGCTTGTCGTTCTTCGGGGTGGATACGCAGTATTTT
-	TRBV21-1	TRBJ2-7	16	-	CASSKESGSVAYEQYF	TGTGCCAGCAGCAAAGAGTCAGGGTCCGTTGCCTACGAGCAGTACTTC
TRBD1	TRBV10-3	TRBJ2-7	15	-	CAISMGGQGAYEQYF	TGTGCCATCAGTATGGGCGGACAGGGGGCCTACGAGCAGTACTTC
TRBD1	TRBV6-5	TRBJ2-7	15	-	CASSRPGTGLYEQYF	TGTGCCAGCAGCCGGCCCGGGACAGGGCTTTACGAGCAGTACTTC
-	TRBV5-6	TRBJ2-7	13	-	CASGGIAPLEQYF	TGTGCCAGCGGGGGAATCGCCCCCCTCGAGCAGTACTTC
-	TRBV9	TRBJ2-7	15	-	CASSVGLSHFYEQYF	TGTGCCAGCAGCGTGGGTTTGAGTCATTTCTACGAGCAGTACTTC
-	TRBV30	TRBJ2-2	14	few	CAWSGTGNTGELFF	TGTGCCTGGAGTGGGACGGGGAACACCGGGGAGCTGTTTTTT
-	TRBV30	TRBJ2-7	12	few	CAWSGGPYEQYF	TGTGCCTGGTCGGGGGGCCCCTACGAGCAGTACTTC
TRBD2	TRBV6-1	TRBJ2-5	13	-	CASRAGGQETQYF	TGTGCCAGCAGAGCGGGGGGGCAAGAGACCCAGTACTTC
-	TRBV10-3	TRBJ2-1	15	few	CAISEPTTDDNEQFF	TGTGCCATCAGTGAGCCGACGACAGACGACAATGAGCAGTTCTTC
-	TRBV19	TRBJ2-2	17	-	CASTYSGGLSNTGELFF	TGTGCCAGTACGTACTCGGGGGGCCTATCGAACACCGGGGAGCTGTTTTTT
-	TRBV30	TRBJ2-3	11	few	CARGTSDTQYF	TGTGCCCGCGGGACCTCGGATACGCAGTATTTT
-	TRBV18	TRBJ1-6	14	few	CASSPDRNNSPLHF	TGTGCCAGCTCCCCTGACAGAAATAATTCACCCCTCCACTTT
-	TRBV29-1	TRBJ1-5	13	-	CSALTDSNQPQHF	TGCAGCGCATTGACAGATAGCAATCAGCCCCAGCATTTT
-	TRBV7-7	TRBJ2-1	16	-	CASSLGLMGHYNEQFF	TGTGCTAGCAGCTTAGGTCTTATGGGGCACTACAATGAGCAGTTCTTC
-	TRBV2	TRBJ2-3	14	few	CASSALGETDTQYF	TGTGCCAGCAGTGCTCTCGGGGAGACAGATACGCAGTATTTT
-	TRBV10-2	TRBJ2-5	11	-	CASSSGETQYF	TGCGCCAGCAGTTCCGGGGAGACCCAGTACTTC
TRBD1	TRBV6-5	TRBJ2-7	14	few	CASSWDRIGYEQYF	TGTGCCAGCAGTTGGGACAGGATAGGCTACGAGCAGTACTTC
-	TRBV19	TRBJ2-7	14	-	CATSKGTVAYEQYF	TGTGCCACGAGTAAGGGCACCGTTGCCTACGAGCAGTACTTC
-	TRBV5-1	TRBJ1-2	14	-	CASSPVMGDYGYTF	TGCGCCAGCAGCCCGGTGATGGGGGACTATGGCTACACCTTC
TRBD2	TRBV11-1	TRBJ2-5	14	few	CASSSGLAQETQYF	TGTGCCAGCAGCTCAGGACTAGCCCAAGAGACCCAGTACTTC
-	TRBV18	TRBJ2-1	15	-	CASSPPTTGRNEQFF	TGTGCCAGCTCACCACCGACGACAGGGAGGAATGAGCAGTTCTTC
-	TRBV6-4	TRBJ1-2	11	-	CASSPHYGYTF	TGTGCCAGCAGCCCCCACTATGGCTACACCTTC
TRBD2	TRBV30	TRBJ2-3	14	-	CAWSLEGLADTQYF	TGTGCCTGGAGTCTCGAGGGACTAGCAGATACGCAGTATTTT
-	TRBV29-1	TRBJ1-1	10	-	CSVADTEAFF	TGCAGCGTGGCAGACACTGAAGCTTTCTTT
-	TRBV6-6	TRBJ2-1	13	once	CASSREGSNEQFF	TGTGCCAGCAGCCGTGAAGGTAGTAATGAGCAGTTCTTC
-	TRBV13	TRBJ1-5	12	-	CASSDGGGPQHF	TGTGCCAGCAGCGACGGGGGTGGGCCCCAGCATTTT
-	TRBV29-1	TRBJ2-3	12	few	CSVEVSADTQYF	TGCAGCGTTGAGGTTTCGGCAGATACGCAGTATTTT
-	TRBV10-3	TRBJ1-2	11	-	CAISETYGYTF	TGTGCCATCAGTGAGACCTATGGCTACACCTTC
-	TRBV5-1	TRBJ2-2	13	-	CASSLDSTGELFF	TGCGCCAGCAGCTTGGACTCCACCGGGGAGCTGTTTTTT
-	TRBV6-6	TRBJ2-3	14	-	CASSYLMATDTQYF	TGTGCCAGCAGTTATCTGATGGCCACAGATACGCAGTATTTT
-	TRBV30	TRBJ2-6	12	few	CACVAGANVLTF	TGTGCCTGCGTTGCTGGGGCCAACGTCCTGACTTTC
TRBD1	TRBV4-1	TRBJ1-4	16	-	CASSQPYRGQKEKLFF	TGCGCCAGCAGCCAGCCTTACAGGGGTCAGAAAGAAAAACTGTTTTTT
-	TRBV7-6	TRBJ2-5	11	few	CASSLQETQYF	TGTGCCAGCAGCCTTCAAGAGACCCAGTACTTC
TRBD1	TRBV30	TRBJ1-6	13	-	CAWSVTGASPLHF	TGTGCCTGGAGTGTAACAGGGGCTTCACCCCTCCACTTT
-	TRBV14	TRBJ2-3	18	-	CASSQDRGTLIGTDTQYF	TGTGCCAGCAGCCAAGATCGGGGGACCCTAATCGGCACAGATACGCAGTATTTT
-	TRBV7-6	TRBJ1-5	13	few	CASSSSRDQPQHF	TGTGCCAGCAGCTCATCAAGGGATCAGCCCCAGCATTTT
TRBD1	TRBV30	TRBJ1-6	16	few	CAWSITGTGGNSPLHF	TGTGCCTGGAGTATCACCGGGACAGGGGGCAATTCACCCCTCCACTTT
TRBD2	TRBV15	TRBJ2-1	17	-	CATSRDAERGAYNEQFF	TGTGCCACCAGCAGAGACGCCGAGCGGGGGGCCTACAATGAGCAGTTCTTC
-	TRBV21-1	TRBJ2-7	15	few	CASGYLEGLGEEQYF	TGTGCCAGCGGTTACCTCGAAGGGCTTGGAGAAGAGCAGTACTTC
-	TRBV6-5	TRBJ1-2	13	-	CASSRGRDYGYTF	TGTGCCAGCAGCCGAGGACGGGACTATGGCTACACCTTC
TRBD1	TRBV6-5	TRBJ2-7	13	-	CASSHDRVSEQYF	TGTGCCAGCAGCCATGACAGGGTGAGCGAGCAGTACTTC
-	TRBV2	TRBJ1-4	15	-	CASSRTGQDDEKLFF	TGTGCCAGCAGTCGCACAGGGCAAGATGATGAAAAACTGTTTTTT
-	TRBV6-5	TRBJ2-2	14	few	CASSSTGNTGELFF	TGTGCCAGCAGCTCTACAGGGAACACCGGGGAGCTGTTTTTT
-	TRBV6-1	TRBJ2-7	16	-	CASSDFGLTFSYEQYF	TGTGCCAGCAGTGACTTCGGACTAACTTTCTCCTACGAGCAGTACTTC
TRBD1	TRBV2	TRBJ1-4	13	few	CASTGTATEKLFF	TGTGCCAGCACCGGGACAGCCACCGAAAAACTGTTTTTT